The 31 T cell receptor beta chains presented below share a single source sample, sequenced in a study of shared clonotypes between healthy human individuals. The data were produced by immunoSEQ multiplex PCR, yet TCRdb's version contains in-frame clones alone and is incomplete. The repertoire consists of 2 million to 2.5 million clones, with just under 95% occurring once and the leading ten covering approximately 0.4%. The sample taken for sequencing was naive CD4+ T cells from PBMCs. Noted subset: CD45RA+ positively selected. These receptors were taken from a man younger than 35 in good health. Some clones in this sample may be carry-over from other donors' samples.

The rearrangement uses TRBV2 and TRBJ1-4; a possible D gene is TRBD1 (6 bases). CDR3 length: 14 residues. Trimming cost V 4 bases and J 8 bases, with 14 bases left between them. The germline gives CDR1 SNHLY, CDR2 FYNNEI. The CDR3 DNA is TGTGCCAGCAGTGCTTCAGGGGTGGCCGAAAAACTGTTTTTT. Protein product: CASSASGVAEKLFF.

The chain is built from TRBV30 and TRBJ1-2, with TRBD1 matching 7 bases. The CDR3 runs to 12 residues. Unmatched junction bases numbered 9, after V lost 4 bases and J lost 10 bases. Germline V gene data show CDR1 as GTSNPN and CDR2 as SVGIG (reference sequence). The CDR3 loop is CAWKRGQSDYTF. The CDR3 bases are TGTGCCTGGAAAAGGGGGCAGTCCGACTACACCTTC.

V usage is TRBV12-5 and J usage is TRBJ1-2; 7 bases map to TRBD1. CDR1 is LGHNT and CDR2 is FRNRAP in the germline V gene. The J segment lost 3 bases and the V segment lost 5 bases, leaving 3 bases of the junction unmatched. The CDR3 consists of 13 residues. CDR3 sequence reads: CASGQGVDYGYTF. CDR3 DNA sequence: TGTGCTAGTGGTCAGGGGGTGGACTATGGCTACACCTTC.

The chain uses TRBV25-1 and TRBJ1-1, with D tentatively TRBD1 (6 bases). V was pared by 7 bases and J by 3 bases, with 21 bases between. The CDR3 length is 16 residues. Germline V gene lookup returns CDR1 MGHDK and CDR2 SYGVNS. The DNA of the CDR3 is TGTGCCAGCACCCTTAGTTGGGGGGGCGCAGACACTGAAGCTTTCTTT. Its protein product is CASTLSWGGADTEAFF.

This chain links TRBV7-9 with TRBJ2-3, with TRBD2 matching over 8 bases. The CDR3 spans 15 residues. The V gene end was trimmed by 4 bases and the J gene end by 4 bases; junction bases not matched to a gene: 7. Germline V lookup: CDR1 SEHNR, CDR2 FQNEAQ (reference sequence). The CDR3 DNA is TGTGCCAGCAGCTCCCGGCCGACTAGCGCAGATACGCAGTATTTT. This translates into CASSSRPTSADTQYF.

A single count supports this clone. V usage is TRBV9 and J usage is TRBJ2-3; possible D gene TRBD2, 5 bases. Trimming removed 0 bases at V and 1 base at J, with 9 bases between. The CDR3 is made up of 15 amino acids. CDR1 SGDLS and CDR2 YYNGEE come from the germline V gene. CDR3 loop: CASSVGLRGTDTQYF. The CDR3 DNA reads as TGTGCCAGCAGCGTAGGTTTGCGGGGCACAGATACGCAGTATTTT.

This clone appeared a single time. Distinct nucleotide sequences in the sample also encode this CDR3. The chain carries TRBV6-5 and TRBJ2-7; 7 bases line up with TRBD1. V shed 2 bases, J shed 4 bases, and the junction held 5 bases outside the gene matches. CDR1 and CDR2 from the germline V gene are MNHEY and SVGAGI. CDR3 length: 14 residues. The CDR3, as DNA: TGTGCCAGCAGTTACAGCAGGGGGTCTTACGAGCAGTACTTC. This codes for CASSYSRGSYEQYF.

The J gene is TRBJ2-5, the V gene TRBV10-2, with 9 nucleotides matching TRBD1. Germline V gene sequence: CDR1 WSHSY, CDR2 SAAADI. With 5 bases clipped from V and 2 bases from J, the junction kept 6 bases outside the gene matches. The CDR3 is 15 amino acids. The CDR3 sequence is CASSPDRGWQETQYF. The CDR3 DNA sequence: TGCGCCAGCAGTCCCGACAGGGGGTGGCAAGAGACCCAGTACTTC.

V is TRBV11-2 and J is TRBJ1-3, with D unclear. V gave up 1 base and J gave up 4 bases, with 8 bases separating them. Germline CDR1 is SGHAT and CDR2 is FQNNGV. The CDR3 contains 14 residues. DNA for the CDR3: TGTGCCAGCAGCTTAGTGTTAGGAGGAAACACCATATATTTT. Protein product: CASSLVLGGNTIYF. The full variable domain, completed using reference TRBV11-2 and TRBJ1-3, is EAGVAQSPRYKIIEKRQSVAFWCNPISGHATLYWYQQILGQGPKLLIQFQNNGVVDDSQLPKDRFSAERLKGVDSTLKIQPAKLEDSAVYLCASSLVLGGNTIYFGEGSWLTVV.

This chain connects TRBV7-9 to TRBJ1-2, with D possibly matching TRBD1 (5 bases). Trimming shortened V by 3 bases and J by 5 bases, and 10 bases separated the two germline ends. The germline V gene has CDR1 SEHNR and CDR2 FQNEAQ (reference sequence). CDR3 length: 13 amino acids. The DNA for the CDR3 is TGTGCCAGCAGCTTCGATGGGGCGTATGGCTACACCTTC. Translating it yields CASSFDGAYGYTF. Full variable domain (missing parts from reference TRBV7-9 and TRBJ1-2): DTGVSQNPRHKITKRGQNVTFRCDPISEHNRLYWYRQTLGQGPEFLTYFQNEAQLEKSRLLSDRFSAERPKGSFSTLEIQRTEQGDSAMYLCASSFDGAYGYTFGSGTRLTVV.

J is TRBJ2-5 and V is TRBV7-9; D gene unclear. The CDR3 covers 16 residues. Trimming stripped 3 bases from V and 0 bases from J, with 14 bases between. CDR1 and CDR2 from the germline V gene are SEHNR and FQNEAQ (reference sequence). The CDR3 sequence: CASSFVTRRYQETQYF. In nucleotides, the CDR3 is TGTGCCAGCAGCTTTGTGACCAGGCGGTACCAAGAGACCCAGTACTTC.

The V gene is TRBV7-3, the J gene TRBJ2-3, with a weak D call TRBD2 (6 bases). The CDR3 is 15 residues long. Trimming shortened V by 4 bases and J by 1 base, and 12 bases separated the two germline ends. Germline V CDR1 and CDR2: SGHTA, FQGTGA. The CDR3 nucleotides are TGTGCCAGCAGCTCGTGGGGAGGAGGCACAGATACGCAGTATTTT. This codes for CASSSWGGGTDTQYF.

This chain joins TRBV5-1 and TRBJ2-2, with no clear D. The V end lost 0 bases, the J end lost 3 bases, and 6 bases lay between the germline ends. CDR3 length: 14 amino acids. The germline V gene encodes CDR1 SGHRS and CDR2 YFSETQ. This CDR3 reads CASSLVSYTGELFF. DNA for the CDR3: TGCGCCAGCAGCTTGGTTAGTTACACCGGGGAGCTGTTTTTT.

V and J are TRBV18 and TRBJ1-5, with 8 bases aligning to TRBD1. This CDR3 comprises 16 residues. Germline values: CDR1 KGHSH, CDR2 LQKENI. V lost 4 bases and J lost 4; bases outside the gene matches: 9. CDR3 coding DNA: TGTGCCAGCTCACTCTTCGGACAGGGAAATAATCAGCCCCAGCATTTT. The encoded protein is CASSLFGQGNNQPQHF.

The V gene is TRBV6-5, the J gene TRBJ2-7, with 8 bases matching TRBD1. J gave up 0 bases and V 5 bases, and 6 bases lay outside the gene matches. CDR3 length: 15 residues. The germline gives CDR1 MNHEY, CDR2 SVGAGI. The CDR3 DNA is TGTGCCAGCAGTCCGCCGGGACAGGCCTCCTACGAGCAGTACTTC. Protein sequence: CASSPPGQASYEQYF.

The chain carries TRBV2 and TRBJ2-3; 9 positions match TRBD1. Germline trimming cut 7 bases from V and 3 bases from J; bases unmatched to any gene: 5. This CDR3 comprises 14 residues. From germline, CDR1 is SNHLY and CDR2 FYNNEI. The DNA of the CDR3 is TGTGCCAGCACTCCGGACAGGGGAACAGATACGCAGTATTTT. As protein: CASTPDRGTDTQYF.

The J gene is TRBJ2-3, the V gene TRBV5-1; 7 nucleotides align to TRBD1. V was pared by 4 bases and J by 3 bases, with 14 bases of the junction left unmatched. The V gene's germline CDR1 is SGHRS and CDR2 YFSETQ. This CDR3 has 17 amino acids. CDR3 nucleotides: TGCGCCAGCAGCCTCGTTGAGACAGGGATGTGGACAGATACGCAGTATTTT. Amino acids: CASSLVETGMWTDTQYF.

In DNA form, the CDR3 reads TGTGCCACCAGCAGTGACCGACGAACCCAGTACTTC. This codes for CATSSDRRTQYF. The chain combines TRBV15 with TRBJ2-5; D is ambiguous. The CDR3 consists of 12 residues. From germline, CDR1 is LNHNV and CDR2 YYDKDF (reference sequence). V was clipped by 3 bases and J by 8 bases, with 10 bases between them.

V usage is TRBV4-1 and J usage is TRBJ2-1, with 7 positions matching TRBD2. With 3 bases clipped from V and 1 base from J, the junction kept 6 bases outside the gene matches. The CDR3 extends over 16 amino acids. CDR1 and CDR2 (germline): MGHRA, YSYEKL. DNA of the CDR3: TGCGCCAGCAGCCATGCTAGCGGTCCGTCCTACAATGAGCAGTTCTTC. Translated: CASSHASGPSYNEQFF.

The rearrangement uses TRBV25-1 and TRBJ2-7; weak D call: TRBD1 (5 bases). The CDR3 is made up of 12 amino acids. Germline lookup yields CDR1 MGHDK and CDR2 SYGVNS. The germline V and J ends were trimmed by 2 bases and 5 bases, with 7 bases remaining between them. The CDR3 nucleotides are TGTGCCAGCAGTGAACAGGGAAACGAGCAGTACTTC. Amino acid sequence: CASSEQGNEQYF.

The gene calls are TRBV19 and TRBJ1-4; 8 nucleotides align to TRBD1. This CDR3 is built from 15 residues. V trimming: 3 bases; J trimming: 7 bases; junction bases outside the gene matches: 7. The germline gives CDR1 LNHDA, CDR2 SQIVND (reference sequence). DNA of the CDR3: TGTGCCAGTAGTATTCTGACAGGGGATAGTGAAAAACTGTTTTTT. It is translated as CASSILTGDSEKLFF.

The chain employs TRBV15 and TRBJ2-7; 7 bases fit TRBD1. The V gene end was trimmed by 0 bases and the J gene end by 0 bases; junction bases not matched to a gene: 11. Germline assignment: CDR1 LNHNV and CDR2 YYDKDF (reference sequence). This CDR3 is 18 amino acids long. The CDR3 spells CATSRDPSTGWSSYEQYF. The CDR3 nucleotides are TGTGCCACCAGCAGAGACCCTTCGACAGGGTGGAGCTCCTACGAGCAGTACTTC.

The V and J genes are TRBV5-1 and TRBJ2-1; 8 nucleotides agree with TRBD2. The junction had 3 bases not matched to a gene; V was cut back by 7 bases and J by 3 bases. Germline V gene data show CDR1 as SGHRS and CDR2 as YFSETQ. CDR3 length: 13 residues. Here the CDR3 DNA reads TGCGCCAGCGGCCGGGAGGGCTACAATGAGCAGTTCTTC. This codes for CASGREGYNEQFF.

This chain connects TRBV5-1 to TRBJ1-5, with TRBD1 as a possible D gene (5 bases). This CDR3 region has 15 residues. Looked up from germline, CDR1 is SGHRS and CDR2 is YFSETQ. V lost 4 bases to trimming and J lost 0 bases, with 11 bases between them. DNA of the CDR3: TGCGCCAGCAGCCGTGGGGGGGATAGCAATCAGCCCCAGCATTTT. Translation: CASSRGGDSNQPQHF.

V is TRBV7-2 and J is TRBJ1-2; D remains unclear. V was cut by 1 base and J by 2 bases, with 11 bases left in between. Germline assignment: CDR1 SGHTA and CDR2 FQGNSA. The CDR3 totals 15 residues. The DNA for the CDR3 is TGTGCCAGCAGCTTAGGGCGAGGGATCAACTATGGCTACACCTTC. Translating gives CASSLGRGINYGYTF. Supplemented by reference TRBV7-2 and TRBJ1-2, the full variable domain reads GAGVSQSPSNKVTEKGKDVELRCDPISGHTALYWYRQSLGQGLEFLIYFQGNSAPDKSGLPSDRFSAERTGGSVSTLTIQRTQQEDSAVYLCASSLGRGINYGYTFGSGTRLTVV.

This chain connects TRBV6-1 to TRBJ1-1; D gene ambiguous. This CDR3 has 14 residues. Between the trimmed V and J ends, which lost 0 bases and 1 base, there was a span of 6 bases. Germline assignment: CDR1 MNHNS and CDR2 SASEGT. CDR3 loop: CASSEAQWNTEAFF. CDR3 nucleotide sequence: TGTGCCAGCAGTGAAGCCCAATGGAACACTGAAGCTTTCTTT.

CDR3 nucleotide sequence: TGTGCCAGCAGCCCCCTCGGGGGGACAGGGATAAACTCTGGAAACACCATATATTTT. Its protein product is CASSPLGGTGINSGNTIYF. The rearrangement joins TRBV7-2 to TRBJ1-3; 9 bases agree with TRBD1. CDR1 is SGHTA, CDR2 FQGNSA, per germline. This CDR3 spans 19 amino acids. The ends lost 5 bases at V and 0 bases at J; junction bases unmatched: 14. The whole variable domain, remainder taken from reference TRBV7-2 and TRBJ1-3, is GAGVSQSPSNKVTEKGKDVELRCDPISGHTALYWYRQSLGQGLEFLIYFQGNSAPDKSGLPSDRFSAERTGGSVSTLTIQRTQQEDSAVYLCASSPLGGTGINSGNTIYFGEGSWLTVV.

The chain is built from TRBV25-1 and TRBJ2-3; D gene ambiguous. The CDR3 is 13 residues long. Germline assignment: CDR1 MGHDK and CDR2 SYGVNS. V was pared by 1 base and J by 9 bases, with 11 bases between. The CDR3, as DNA: TGTGCCAGCAGTGAATGGTCAAGGCCGACGCAGTATTTT. Protein product: CASSEWSRPTQYF.

The chain couples TRBV6-6 to TRBJ2-2; D may be TRBD2 (5 bases). The CDR3 is 15 residues long. CDR1 MNHNY and CDR2 SVGAGI come from the germline V gene (reference sequence). Trimming removed 5 bases at V and 2 bases at J, with 12 bases between. CDR3 in DNA: TGTGCCAGCAGTGGAGGACGACTTAACACCGGGGAGCTGTTTTTT. This codes for CASSGGRLNTGELFF.

The rearrangement joins TRBV18 to TRBJ2-5, with 8 bases that match TRBD1. The CDR3 spans 16 residues. The germline V gene encodes CDR1 KGHSH and CDR2 LQKENI. The V segment lost 4 bases and the J segment 5 bases; nucleotides outside the gene matches: 12. The CDR3 spells CASSLLQDRAGETQYF. CDR3 DNA: TGTGCCAGCTCACTACTCCAGGACAGGGCGGGGGAGACCCAGTACTTC.

The chain couples TRBV5-1 to TRBJ2-1; 11 bases fit TRBD2. The ends lost 0 bases at V and 6 bases at J; junction bases unmatched: 5. Germline lookup yields CDR1 SGHRS and CDR2 YFSETQ. The CDR3 spans 16 residues. CDR3 nucleotides: TGCGCCAGCAGCTTGGCACTAGCGGGAGTTCCCAATGAGCAGTTCTTC. This translates into CASSLALAGVPNEQFF.